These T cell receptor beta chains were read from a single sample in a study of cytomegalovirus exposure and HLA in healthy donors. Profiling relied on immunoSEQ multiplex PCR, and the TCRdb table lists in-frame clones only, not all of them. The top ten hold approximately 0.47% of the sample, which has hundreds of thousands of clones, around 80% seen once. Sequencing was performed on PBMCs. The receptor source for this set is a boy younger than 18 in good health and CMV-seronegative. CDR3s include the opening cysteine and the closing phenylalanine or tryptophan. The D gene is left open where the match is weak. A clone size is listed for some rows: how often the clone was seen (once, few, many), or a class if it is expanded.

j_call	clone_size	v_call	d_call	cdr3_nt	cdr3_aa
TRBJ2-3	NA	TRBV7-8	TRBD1	TGTGCCAGCAGCACCCGGACAGGGCCGTTCACAGATACGCAGTATTTT	CASSTRTGPFTDTQYF
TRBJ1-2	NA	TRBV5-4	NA	TGTGCCAGCAGCTTGGAGGTAGGGGTAGGGCTCTATGGCTACACCTTC	CASSLEVGVGLYGYTF
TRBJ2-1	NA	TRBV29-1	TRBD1	TGCAGCGTTGAAAGGGGTCAGGGGGTTAGCTCCTACAATGAGCAGTTCTTC	CSVERGQGVSSYNEQFF
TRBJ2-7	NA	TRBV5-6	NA	TGTGCCAGCAGTATAATAGGGTGGGGGGACGAGCAGTACTTC	CASSIIGWGDEQYF
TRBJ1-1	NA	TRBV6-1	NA	TGTGCCAGCAGTGAAGCTAGACGCAGAGGAGCTTTCTTT	CASSEARRRGAFF
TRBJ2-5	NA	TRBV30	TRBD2	TGTGCCTGGAGTGTACTAAAAAGGGCTAGCGGGAGGCGGGAGACCCAGTACTTC	CAWSVLKRASGRRETQYF
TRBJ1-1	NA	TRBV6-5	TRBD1	TGTGCCAGCAGCTCCCGGGGACAGGGGGACACTGAAGCTTTCTTT	CASSSRGQGDTEAFF
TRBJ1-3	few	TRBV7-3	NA	TGTGCCAGCAGCCGCCGGGGGTCTGGAAACACCATATATTTT	CASSRRGSGNTIYF
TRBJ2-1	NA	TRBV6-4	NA	TGTGCCAGCAGTGCCTCGGGAGAAGGTCACCATGAGCAGTTCTTC	CASSASGEGHHEQFF
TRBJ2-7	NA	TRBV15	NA	TGTGCCACCAGCGACCCAGGGTGGGGATACCTAACGGAGACCTACGAGCAGTACTTC	CATSDPGWGYLTETYEQYF
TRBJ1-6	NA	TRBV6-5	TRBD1	TGTGCCAGCAGTTCATTTAGACAGGGGGATTCACCCCTCCACTTT	CASSSFRQGDSPLHF
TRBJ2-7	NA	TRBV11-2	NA	TGTGCCAGCAGTCGACCGACGACAGGATACGAGCAGTACTTC	CASSRPTTGYEQYF
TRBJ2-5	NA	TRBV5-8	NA	TGTGCCAGCAGCTTGTTGGGCAGAGAGACCCAGTACTTC	CASSLLGRETQYF
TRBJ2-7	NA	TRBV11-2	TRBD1	TGTGCCAGCAGTCTTGGGACAGGGAACAACGAGCAGTACTTC	CASSLGTGNNEQYF